This T cell receptor beta chain was profiled in a study of CD8+ T cells in alopecia areata. Whole-study context: Once tofacitinib had been taken for 6 to 18 months, 6 months off drug followed.

The junction had 9 bases not matched to a gene; V was cut back by 2 bases and J by 5 bases. Germline V gives CDR1 SEHNR, CDR2 FQNEAQ (reference sequence). CDR3 length: 16 amino acids. Once RNA had been extracted, it was reverse transcribed into cDNA to act as the sequencing template. Repertoires were generated with immunoSEQ multiplex PCR, while TCRdb's copy carries only in-frame clones and drops some. The data contain approximately 150,000 clones, 87% of them singletons. This clone was seen only a few times. What it binds is unknown. The study's findings and limits: Scalp data also include sequences from resident alphabeta T cells of normal skin.

Both peripheral blood and punch biopsies of lesional scalp skin were obtained from patients who had alopecia areata. The genes are TRBV7-9 and TRBJ2-3; 8 nucleotides line up with TRBD2. This material consisted of CD8+ T cells sorted from blood, taken at week 0. This TCR was sampled from a human donor with alopecia areata. This CDR3 reads CASSLLAGGRGDTQYF. CDR3 coding DNA: TGTGCCAGCAGCTTACTGGCGGGAGGCCGGGGAGATACGCAGTATTTT. The variable domain in full, with the rest retrieved from reference TRBV7-9 and TRBJ2-3, is DTGVSQNPRHKITKRGQNVTFRCDPISEHNRLYWYRQTLGQGPEFLTYFQNEAQLEKSRLLSDRFSAERPKGSFSTLEIQRTEQGDSAMYLCASSLLAGGRGDTQYFGPGTRLTVL.